The T cell receptor beta chain under discussion was sequenced for a study of OX40 agonist ivuxolimab in advanced cancers. The repertoire was sequenced with immunoSEQ multiplex PCR; TCRdb's copy has only in-frame clones and lacks some. The sample records roughly 63,000 clones, 85% to 90% being singletons. This CDR3 region has 16 residues. Trimming left V 4 bases short and J 1 base short, with 16 bases between. The germline CDR1 and CDR2 sequences are MNHEY and SMNVEV (reference sequence). The TCR comes from an adult with an advanced solid tumor such as melanoma, head and neck, liver or kidney cancer. The sample here was CD4+ or CD8+ T cells sorted from blood, taken in a trial of the OX40 agonist ivuxolimab. This chain connects TRBV27 to TRBJ1-1; TRBD1 might be the D (5 bases). The CDR3 here is CASSSAPLGTNTEAFF. The CDR3 region has the DNA TGTGCCAGCAGTTCCGCCCCTCTGGGGACGAACACTGAAGCTTTCTTT.